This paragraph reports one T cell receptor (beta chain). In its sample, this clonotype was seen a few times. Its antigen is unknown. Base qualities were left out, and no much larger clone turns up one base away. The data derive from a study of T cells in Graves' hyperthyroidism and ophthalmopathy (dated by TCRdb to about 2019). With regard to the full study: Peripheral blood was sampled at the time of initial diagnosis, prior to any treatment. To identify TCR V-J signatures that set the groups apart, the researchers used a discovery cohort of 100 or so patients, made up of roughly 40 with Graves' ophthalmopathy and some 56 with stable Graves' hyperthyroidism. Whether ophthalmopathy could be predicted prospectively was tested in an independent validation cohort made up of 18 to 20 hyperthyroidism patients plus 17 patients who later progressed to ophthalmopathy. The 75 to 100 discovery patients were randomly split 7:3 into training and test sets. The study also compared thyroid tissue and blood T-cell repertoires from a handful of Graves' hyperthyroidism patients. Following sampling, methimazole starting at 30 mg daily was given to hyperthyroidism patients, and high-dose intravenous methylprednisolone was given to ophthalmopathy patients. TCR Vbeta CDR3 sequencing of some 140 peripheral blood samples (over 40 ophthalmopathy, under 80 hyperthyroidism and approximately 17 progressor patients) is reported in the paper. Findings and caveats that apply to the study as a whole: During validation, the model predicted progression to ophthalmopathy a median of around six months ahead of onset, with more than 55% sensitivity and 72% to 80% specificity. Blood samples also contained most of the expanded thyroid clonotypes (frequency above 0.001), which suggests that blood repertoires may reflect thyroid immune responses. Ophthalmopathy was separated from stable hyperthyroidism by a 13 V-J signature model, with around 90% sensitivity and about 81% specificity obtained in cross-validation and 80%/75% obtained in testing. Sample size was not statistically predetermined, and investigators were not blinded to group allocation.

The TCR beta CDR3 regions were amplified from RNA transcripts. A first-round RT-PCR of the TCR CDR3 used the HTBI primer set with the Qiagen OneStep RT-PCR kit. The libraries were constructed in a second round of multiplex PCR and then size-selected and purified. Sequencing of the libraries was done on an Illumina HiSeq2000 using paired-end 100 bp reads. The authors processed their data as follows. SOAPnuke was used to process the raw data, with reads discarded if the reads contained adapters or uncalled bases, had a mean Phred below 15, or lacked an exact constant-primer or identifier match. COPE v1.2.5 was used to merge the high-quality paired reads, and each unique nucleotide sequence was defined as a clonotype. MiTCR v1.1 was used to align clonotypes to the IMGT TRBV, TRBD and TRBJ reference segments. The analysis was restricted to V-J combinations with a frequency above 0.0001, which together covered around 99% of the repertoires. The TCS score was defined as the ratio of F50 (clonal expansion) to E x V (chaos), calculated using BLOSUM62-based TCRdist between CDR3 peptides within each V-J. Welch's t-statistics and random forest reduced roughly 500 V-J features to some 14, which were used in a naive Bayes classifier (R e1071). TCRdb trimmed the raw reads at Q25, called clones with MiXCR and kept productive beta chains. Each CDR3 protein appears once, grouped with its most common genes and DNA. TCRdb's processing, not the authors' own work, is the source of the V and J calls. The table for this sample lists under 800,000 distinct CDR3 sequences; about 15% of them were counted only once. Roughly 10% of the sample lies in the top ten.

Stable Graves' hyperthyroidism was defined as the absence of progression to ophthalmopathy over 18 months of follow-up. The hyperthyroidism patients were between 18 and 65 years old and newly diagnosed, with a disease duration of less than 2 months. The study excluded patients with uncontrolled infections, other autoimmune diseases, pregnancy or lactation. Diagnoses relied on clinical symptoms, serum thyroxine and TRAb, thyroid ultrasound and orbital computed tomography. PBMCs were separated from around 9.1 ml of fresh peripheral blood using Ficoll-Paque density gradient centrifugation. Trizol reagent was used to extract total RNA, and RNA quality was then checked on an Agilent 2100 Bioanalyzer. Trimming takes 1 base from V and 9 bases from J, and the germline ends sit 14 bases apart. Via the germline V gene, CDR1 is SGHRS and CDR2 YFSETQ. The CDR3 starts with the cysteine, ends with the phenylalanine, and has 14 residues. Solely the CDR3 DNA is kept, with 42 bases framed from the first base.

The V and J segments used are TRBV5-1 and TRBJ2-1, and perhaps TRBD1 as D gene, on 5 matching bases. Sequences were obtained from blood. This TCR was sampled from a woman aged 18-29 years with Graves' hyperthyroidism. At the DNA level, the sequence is TGCGCCAGCAGCTTGACAGGATTGATGGGTGAGCAGTTCTTC. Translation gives CASSLTGLMGEQFF.